This is a list of T cell receptor beta chains from one sample in a study of T cell repertoires in cytomegalovirus infection. TCRdb re-analysed the reads in MiXCR, keeping a single row per CDR3 protein. The sample has 200,000 to 300,000 distinct CDR3 sequences; roughly 15% are singletons. Sequenced input: PBMCs. The receptor source for this set is a human donor in good health (CMV status not recorded). Some clones in this sample may be carry-over from other donors' samples. Each CDR3 is given with its conserved first and last residue. The D gene is left open where the match is weak. Only some rows state a clone size, as once, few, many or a class for expanded clones.

CDR3	DNA	J	D	size	V
CASSFQLADVQETQYF	TGTGCCAGCAGCTTCCAACTAGCGGACGTCCAAGAGACCCAGTACTTC	TRBJ2-5	TRBD2	-	TRBV7-8
CASSLATASYEQYF	TGCGCCAGCAGCTTGGCCACGGCCTCCTACGAGCAGTACTTC	TRBJ2-7	-	-	TRBV5-1
CSASVGGEQYF	TGCAGTGCTAGTGTAGGGGGCGAGCAGTACTTC	TRBJ2-7	-	-	TRBV20-1
CASSTQPDEQYF	TGTGCCAGCAGTACCCAACCGGACGAGCAGTACTTC	TRBJ2-7	-	few	TRBV28
CSVPTGRNTEAFF	TGCAGCGTTCCGACAGGGAGGAACACTGAAGCTTTCTTT	TRBJ1-1	TRBD1	-	TRBV29-1
CSVNLNSEQFF	TGCAGCGTTAATCTAAATAGTGAGCAGTTCTTC	TRBJ2-1	-	-	TRBV29-1
CASSWTGDEQFF	TGTGCCAGCAGCTGGACAGGGGATGAGCAGTTCTTC	TRBJ2-1	TRBD1	few	TRBV12-3/TRBV12-4
CASSSTGLRADTQYF	TGTGCCAGCAGCTCGACAGGGCTCCGGGCAGATACGCAGTATTTT	TRBJ2-3	TRBD1	many	TRBV11-2
CASSRSGHDSGNTIYF	TGTGCCAGCAGCCGTAGCGGGCATGACTCTGGAAACACCATATATTTT	TRBJ1-3	-	few	TRBV3-1
CASSYGQGRQPQHF	TGTGCCAGCAGTTACGGACAGGGGCGACAGCCCCAGCATTTT	TRBJ1-5	TRBD1	many	TRBV27
CASSDRGLQPQHF	TGTGCCAGTAGTGACAGGGGGCTTCAGCCCCAGCATTTT	TRBJ1-5	TRBD1	-	TRBV19
CASSLLTSGQETQYF	TGTGCCAGCAGCTTATTGACTAGCGGCCAAGAGACCCAGTACTTC	TRBJ2-5	TRBD2	many	TRBV7-9
CASSLRGAGATYEQYF	TGTGCCAGCAGCTTAAGGGGAGCGGGAGCAACCTACGAGCAGTACTTC	TRBJ2-7	TRBD2	many	TRBV7-2
CSARGLTGTGELFF	TGCAGTGCTAGGGGTCTAACAGGGACCGGGGAGCTGTTTTTT	TRBJ2-2	-	-	TRBV20-1
CAISESRKRGSSGANVLTF	TGTGCCATCAGTGAGTCTAGAAAGCGGGGGAGCTCTGGGGCCAACGTCCTGACTTTC	TRBJ2-6	TRBD2	-	TRBV10-3
CASSARLAGGPETQYF	TGTGCCAGCAGTGCCAGACTAGCGGGGGGGCCGGAGACCCAGTACTTC	TRBJ2-5	TRBD2	-	TRBV6-1
CSPGGGWDTEAFF	TGCAGTCCTGGTGGGGGATGGGACACTGAAGCTTTCTTT	TRBJ1-1	-	many	TRBV20-1